This record looks at one T cell receptor (beta chain) sequence and its context. This entry comes from a study of blood T cell repertoires in COVID-19. The CDR3 runs to 15 residues. Germline V gene sequence: CDR1 SGHNT, CDR2 YENEEA. V gave up 5 bases and J gave up 5 bases; unmatched junction bases: 11. Here immunoSEQ multiplex PCR was the method, and the copy in TCRdb shows in-frame clones only, minus some. The sample yields hundreds of thousands of clones, approximately 90% seen once. The chain is built from TRBV11-3 and TRBJ2-5; TRBD1 aligns across 7 bases. Sample: PBMCs or T cells enriched from blood (not recorded which). This receptor was taken from a man over 45 who had been exposed to COVID-19. CDR3 DNA sequence: TGTGCCAGCAGCGTAGGGGGCCCGCACACTGAGACCCAGTACTTC. Translation: CASSVGGPHTETQYF.